This T cell receptor (beta chain) was observed in a study of blood T cell repertoires in COVID-19. Assignments of participants to cohorts depended upon their own reported clinical history. Cohort 3 recovered donors had two negative PCRs, clearance, or symptom resolution. The CDR3 spans 13 residues. Trimming pared 3 bases from V and 6 bases from J, leaving 8 bases between. The authors' processing: Amplification of reference gene primers provided the estimated nucleated cell counts. The table came from immunoSEQ multiplex PCR; TCRdb's copy has only in-frame clones and leaves some out. V and J calls plus clone size are reproduced from that table; the DNA served to infer D and trimming. The repertoire includes approximately 500,000 clones, 85% to 90% of them detected once, and approximately 2% sits in the top ten.

The source material was PBMCs or T cells enriched from blood (not recorded which). The clonotype was recovered from a woman aged 40 to 49 who had recovered from COVID-19. V is TRBV12-3 or TRBV12-4 and J is TRBJ2-2; D unclear. CDR3 DNA: TGTGCCAGCAGTTTGGTTCGAGCCGGGGAGCTGTTTTTT. Amino acids: CASSLVRAGELFF.